This T cell receptor (beta chain) stems from a study of early T cells in non-severe SARS-CoV-2 infection (dated by TCRdb to the early 2020s). Background on the whole study: TCR sequencing used bulk RNA from unsorted whole blood, so alpha and beta chains could not be paired. What the research found in general, with its limitations: VDJdb matching was skewed toward anti-spike CD8 responses and likely underestimated virus-specific expansions, missing private and CD4 specificities.

Set within a cohort of healthcare workers in London, UK, this nested case-control study involved weekly PCR testing of nasopharyngeal swabs along with blood sampling. Healthcare workers were recruited during the week of the UK lockdown, between 23 and 31 March 2020, and followed weekly for up to 16 weeks. Note on this clonotype: Its antigen is currently not known. No base-level quality is on record; no much larger clone is a single base apart.

Libraries were prepared through 5' RACE. These reads were obtained on a NextSeq 500. Unique molecular identifiers were attached to individual cDNA molecules in the TCR library protocol so that sequencing error and PCR bias could be corrected. Both TCR alpha and beta chains were sequenced, and tight co-correlation was observed between alpha and beta sequence abundances in each sample. On the study's bioinformatics: Decombinator V4 was used to annotate the V gene, J gene and CDR3 of the TCR sequences. Expanded TCRs were defined as changing significantly between any two time points under a Poisson model with p below 0.0001. TCR abundances were normalised to the total number of TCRs sequenced in each sample and reported as counts per million. TRAV1-2 paired with TRAJ12, TRAJ20 or TRAJ33 defined MAIT TCRs, while TRAV10 paired with TRAJ18 defined iNKT TCRs. VDJdb, accessed 1 November 2021, was searched for CMV, EBV and SARS-CoV-2 annotated TCRs, excluding TCRs annotated for multiple antigens. TCRdb reanalyzed the raw reads on its own, using fastp at Q25 for trimming and MiXCR for clone calling, and kept in-frame beta chains. Each CDR3 protein gets just one entry, which takes the most common genes and DNA from the rows behind it. The authors' filters were not applied to this entry. For this sample the table gives tens of thousands of distinct CDR3 sequences, of which under 9.5% were detected only once. The ten largest account for about 6% of the sample.

V was cut back by 4 bases and J by 4 bases, leaving a gap of 12 bases between them. Including the terminal cysteine and phenylalanine, the CDR3 comprises 14 residues. Only the CDR3 portion is preserved as DNA: 42 bases, with reading frame beginning at the first base. The germline V gene gives CDR1 as SGHDT and CDR2 as YYEEEE. What was sequenced was whole blood. The origin of this receptor is an adult who was a healthcare worker with PCR-confirmed SARS-CoV-2 infection or an uninfected control (not recorded which). The chain is assembled from TRBV5-6 and TRBJ1-5, with a weak D call of TRBD1 (6 bases match). CDR3 sequence: CASSMGRGNQPQHF. The nucleotide sequence is TGTGCCAGCAGCATGGGTAGGGGGAATCAGCCCCAGCATTTT.